This T cell receptor beta chain was recovered during a study of blood T cell repertoires in COVID-19. The overall study: The United States, Italy and Spain supplied acute and convalescent COVID-19 samples.

This CDR3 comprises 15 residues. With V trimmed by 6 bases and J by 4 bases, 8 bases remained unmatched. Germline V gene sequence: CDR1 MGHRA, CDR2 YSYEKL. Sequencing was performed with immunoSEQ multiplex PCR; in TCRdb, only in-frame clones are kept and a portion is missing. Of over 200,000 clones listed, 80% to 85% are singletons. The chain employs TRBV4-1 and TRBJ2-1; 8 bases match TRBD2. The specimen sequenced was peripheral blood. The TCR was taken from a man between 40 and 49 years old with acute or convalescent COVID-19. The CDR3, as DNA: TGCGCCAGCAGACAACTAGCGGCCAAATACAATGAGCAGTTCTTC. Its protein is CASRQLAAKYNEQFF.